The clone carrying this TCR beta chain has a single count. This entry is derived from a study of T cell responses to AZD1222 COVID-19 vaccine. The germline CDR1 and CDR2 sequences are MRHNA and SNTAGT. The CDR3 is 13 residues long. Trimming shortened V by 7 bases and J by 5 bases, and 14 bases separated the two germline ends. The table came from immunoSEQ multiplex PCR; TCRdb's copy has only in-frame clones and leaves some out. This table holds 160,000 or so clones, approximately 90% found once. This material consisted of peripheral blood, taken 28 days after the second AZD1222 dose. The chain recombines TRBV6-4 with TRBJ1-1; tentatively, D is TRBD1 (5 bases). The sequence was collected from an adult who received the AZD1222 COVID-19 vaccine. CDR3: CASTNRWGTEAFF. CDR3 bases: TGTGCCAGCACCAATCGATGGGGGACTGAAGCTTTCTTT.